A selection of T cell receptor beta chains follows, all from one sample in a study of T-cell reconstitution after alpha-beta-depleted transplantation in children. Each CDR3 protein is one row after TCRdb ran MiXCR on the PCR reads. The table shows 400,000 to 450,000 distinct CDR3 sequences, with about 40% occurring only once. The source material was PBMCs, sampled before TCRalphabeta/CD19-depleted stem cell transplant. These receptors were obtained from a girl aged 2-10 years with aplastic anemia, due to receive a stem cell transplant. Both conserved end residues are part of each CDR3. The D gene is left open where the match is weak. Size values are once, few and many counts, or a class for expanded clones, and some rows have none.

TRBV7-9,NA,TRBJ2-1,TRBD1,TGTGCCAGCACCTGGACAGGGACCTACAATGAGCAGTTCTTC,CASTWTGTYNEQFF
TRBV27,NA,TRBJ2-7,NA,TGTGCCAGCAGTTTCTTCCCAGGAGACTACGAGCAGTACTTC,CASSFFPGDYEQYF
TRBV20-1,NA,TRBJ2-5,NA,TGCAGTGCCCGACCGGCTAGCCAAGAGACCCAGTACTTC,CSARPASQETQYF
TRBV6-5,NA,TRBJ1-1,TRBD1,TGTGCCAGCAGTTCTTCCGGGACAGGGAGAAGTGAAGCTTTCTTT,CASSSSGTGRSEAFF
TRBV29-1,NA,TRBJ2-5,NA,TGCAGCGTCTCCCCAACTAGCATGGAGACCCAGTACTTC,CSVSPTSMETQYF
TRBV28,few,TRBJ1-1,NA,TGTGCCAGCATCGGACGGGCGAACACTGAAGCTTTCTTT,CASIGRANTEAFF
TRBV6-1,NA,TRBJ2-1,NA,TGTGCCAGCAGTGAAGTAGCAGATCAGTTCTTC,CASSEVADQFF
TRBV15,few,TRBJ2-2,NA,TGTGCCACCAGCAGTTTCAGGGTTTCCACCGGGGAGCTGTTTTTT,CATSSFRVSTGELFF
TRBV24-1,few,TRBJ2-1,NA,TGTGCCACCAGTCCCGCAGGGTCCCACAATGAGCAGTTCTTC,CATSPAGSHNEQFF
TRBV5-1,many,TRBJ2-1,NA,TGCGCCAGCAGCTTGCTTCAGTCTCTGGATGAGCAGTTCTTC,CASSLLQSLDEQFF
TRBV29-1,few,TRBJ2-5,NA,TGCAGCGTTGAGGCGGAGACCCAGTACTTC,CSVEAETQYF
TRBV7-7,many,TRBJ2-1,NA,TGTGCCAGCAGCTTAGCGCGTGGTAGCCATGAGCAGTTCTTC,CASSLARGSHEQFF
TRBV28,many,TRBJ1-4,NA,TGTGCCAGCAGCACCGGGGGGCGCGAAAAACTGTTTTTT,CASSTGGREKLFF
TRBV12-3/TRBV12-4,NA,TRBJ2-5,NA,TGTGCCAGCTCATACGAGAAAGGGAGGCGGACCCAGTACTTC,CASSYEKGRRTQYF
TRBV5-1,NA,TRBJ2-3,NA,TGCGCCAGCAGCTTCAGGGGATCGGATACGCAGTATTTT,CASSFRGSDTQYF
TRBV20-1,many,TRBJ2-7,TRBD2,TGCAGTGCTAGAGATCCAACTAGCGGGACCTACGAGCAGTACTTC,CSARDPTSGTYEQYF
TRBV10-3,many,TRBJ2-7,NA,TGTGCCATCAGTGAGTCGTCAGTATATGCCTACGAGCAGTACTTC,CAISESSVYAYEQYF
TRBV12-3/TRBV12-4,few,TRBJ1-4,NA,TGTGCCAGCAGTTTTCGAGAAAAACTGTTTTTT,CASSFREKLFF
TRBV15,NA,TRBJ2-1,NA,TGTGCCACCAGCAGAGATCTTGCGCAAATGGGGCACAATGAGCAGTTCTTC,CATSRDLAQMGHNEQFF
TRBV9,NA,TRBJ2-7,NA,TGTGCCAGCAGCCCGGCAGGGGCGTCCGCCTACGAGCAGTACTTC,CASSPAGASAYEQYF
TRBV12-3/TRBV12-4,NA,TRBJ2-3,NA,TGTGCCAGCCGCGGTCCCGCTACGCAGTATTTT,CASRGPATQYF
TRBV7-2,few,TRBJ1-2,TRBD1,TGTGCCAGCAGCTCCATTTTCCGGGGACAGGGGGCCTATGGCTACACCTTC,CASSSIFRGQGAYGYTF
TRBV9,NA,TRBJ2-7,NA,TGTGCCAGCAGCGTAGATTCAGGTTATTACGAGCAGTACTTC,CASSVDSGYYEQYF
TRBV4-2,few,TRBJ2-3,TRBD2,TGTGCCAGCAGCCAGGGATTTCAGCGGGAGCCCTCCACAGATACGCAGTATTTT,CASSQGFQREPSTDTQYF
TRBV5-1,NA,TRBJ2-5,TRBD1,TGCGCCAGCAGCTCGAGCACAGGGGTACGGAAAGAGACCCAGTACTTC,CASSSSTGVRKETQYF
TRBV21-1,NA,TRBJ2-7,NA,TGTGCCAGAGGACTAGCGGGAAAGGCCCGCTACGAGCAGTACTTC,CARGLAGKARYEQYF
TRBV7-9,many,TRBJ2-7,NA,TGTGCCAGCAGCTTAACTCAAAGTTGGGGGGACGAGCAGTACTTC,CASSLTQSWGDEQYF
TRBV29-1,NA,TRBJ2-7,NA,TGCAGCCCGGGTCGGGGGCACGAGCAGTACTTC,CSPGRGHEQYF
TRBV4-2,few,TRBJ2-7,TRBD2,TGTGCCAGCAGTCCTACTAGCGGGAGGGGGGACGAGCAGTACTTC,CASSPTSGRGDEQYF
TRBV20-1,NA,TRBJ2-7,TRBD2,TGCAGTGCTAGTCCGGGGGGAATTGGTGCCCACGAGCAGTACTTC,CSASPGGIGAHEQYF
TRBV5-1,NA,TRBJ2-3,NA,TGCGCCAGCGGGCAGGGGTCCACAGATACGCAGTATTTT,CASGQGSTDTQYF
TRBV7-2,many,TRBJ1-1,NA,TGTGCCAGCAGCGAGAGGGGAGGCACTGAAGCTTTCTTT,CASSERGGTEAFF
TRBV5-1,NA,TRBJ2-2,TRBD2,TGCGCCAGCAGCTTGGTGACTAGCGGGACGGGGGAGCTGTTTTTT,CASSLVTSGTGELFF
TRBV9,many,TRBJ2-2,NA,TGTGCCAGCAGCGTAGCACCCCAACGCACCGGGGAGCTGTTTTTT,CASSVAPQRTGELFF
TRBV10-2,NA,TRBJ2-1,NA,TGCGCCAGCAGTGAAGAGGGGCCCTCCTACAATGAGCAGTTCTTC,CASSEEGPSYNEQFF
TRBV6-1,NA,TRBJ2-6,NA,TGTGCCAGCAGAGGGGGGGTGGAGAGATCTGGGGCCAACGTCCTGACTTTC,CASRGGVERSGANVLTF
TRBV10-3,NA,TRBJ1-2,TRBD1,TGTGCCATCAAGCTCCCACAGGGGGACGGCTACACCTTC,CAIKLPQGDGYTF
TRBV4-2,once,TRBJ1-5,NA,TGTGCCAGCAGCCAAGGACAAGGAGATTCCTTGAGCCCCCCGGATCAGCCCCAGCATTTT,CASSQGQGDSLSPPDQPQHF
TRBV6-1,NA,TRBJ2-2,TRBD2,TGTGCCATCTTAGCGGGAGGGATTCAGGGCGGGGAGCTGTTTTTT,CAILAGGIQGGELFF
TRBV7-9,few,TRBJ2-2,TRBD2,TGTGCCAGCAGCCTCAGTAGCGGGAGGGCCACCGGGGAGCTGTTTTTT,CASSLSSGRATGELFF
TRBV6-1,NA,TRBJ2-3,NA,TGTGCCAGCAGACTGATTATCACAGATACGCAGTATTTT,CASRLIITDTQYF
TRBV12-3/TRBV12-4,few,TRBJ1-5,TRBD1,TGTGCCAGCAGTTCGGGACAGGGGTCCAATCAGCCCCAGCATTTT,CASSSGQGSNQPQHF
TRBV3-1,NA,TRBJ2-2,TRBD2,TGTGCCAGCAAGAGACTAGCGGGAGGGCCTTTCGCCGGGGAGCTGTTTTTT,CASKRLAGGPFAGELFF
TRBV20-1,NA,TRBJ2-5,TRBD2,TGCAGTGCTGACGGGGGGGCCAAAATTGAGACCCAGTACTTC,CSADGGAKIETQYF
TRBV20-1,few,TRBJ1-4,TRBD1,TGCAGTGCTAGAGATCGACAGGGGTACGAAAAACTGTTTTTT,CSARDRQGYEKLFF
TRBV7-8,few,TRBJ2-1,TRBD2,TGTGCCAGCAGCTTAGTTGCGGGGGGCAATGAGCAGTTCTTC,CASSLVAGGNEQFF
TRBV7-9,once,TRBJ2-2,NA,TGTGCCAGCAGCTTAGCTGAAGTCGGGGAGCTGTTTTTT,CASSLAEVGELFF
TRBV3-1,NA,TRBJ2-1,TRBD2,TGTGCCAGCAGCCAGCGTAGCGGGTATTTGTCTGAGCAGTTCTTC,CASSQRSGYLSEQFF
TRBV12-3/TRBV12-4,many,TRBJ1-5,NA,TGTGCCAGCAGTCCTCTCAATAGCAATCAGCCCCAGCATTTT,CASSPLNSNQPQHF
TRBV28,many,TRBJ2-3,NA,TGTGCCAGCAGTCCTGCGACAGGATCTTTAGGGGCTACGCAGTATTTT,CASSPATGSLGATQYF
TRBV5-1,many,TRBJ1-1,NA,TGCGCCAGCAGCCGTCGACAGGTTGAGAACACTGAAGCTTTCTTT,CASSRRQVENTEAFF
TRBV6-1,few,TRBJ1-6,NA,TGTGCCAGCAGTGAGGATCGGCCCTATAATTCACCCCTCCACTTT,CASSEDRPYNSPLHF
TRBV7-9,few,TRBJ1-1,NA,TGTGCCAGCACCCAGGGGATAACTGAAGCTTTCTTT,CASTQGITEAFF
TRBV7-2,NA,TRBJ1-2,NA,TGTGCCAGCAGCATCAACTCCGGGACATCCTATGGCTACACCTTC,CASSINSGTSYGYTF
TRBV30,many,TRBJ2-5,NA,TGTGCCTGGGGCAGTGGGTGGCAACAAGAGACCCAGTACTTC,CAWGSGWQQETQYF
TRBV7-8,NA,TRBJ2-5,TRBD1,TGTGCCAGCAGCCCGGGACAGGGGCGCTATACGACCCAGTACTTC,CASSPGQGRYTTQYF
TRBV7-9,NA,TRBJ2-1,TRBD2,TGTGCCAGCAGCTTAGGGCCTAGCGGGGGTTACAATGAGCAGTTCTTC,CASSLGPSGGYNEQFF
TRBV7-9,NA,TRBJ2-3,NA,TGTGCCAGCAGCCGGACTTCCTTTAGCACAGATACGCAGTATTTT,CASSRTSFSTDTQYF
TRBV27,NA,TRBJ1-3,TRBD1,TGTGCCAGCAGTTCGACAGGGACCTCTGGAAACACCATATATTTT,CASSSTGTSGNTIYF